The TCR beta chain described here comes from a study of technical replicates of blood from several donors. The CDR3 is made up of 18 amino acids. Germline values: CDR1 SGHDN, CDR2 FVKESK. Trimming shortened V by 5 bases and J by 1 base, and 18 bases separated the two germline ends. Assay used: immunoSEQ multiplex PCR; TCRdb lists only in-frame clones, some missing. The data hold roughly 92,000 clones, with 85% to 95% observed a single time. Source material: T cells isolated from PBMCs. The receptor comes from a human donor in good health. The rearrangement joins TRBV14 to TRBJ2-6; maybe TRBD1 (6 bases). The CDR3, as DNA: TGTGCCAGCAGCAGCCGTGAGACAGGTCGTTCTGGGGCCAACGTCCTGACTTTC. It yields the protein CASSSRETGRSGANVLTF.